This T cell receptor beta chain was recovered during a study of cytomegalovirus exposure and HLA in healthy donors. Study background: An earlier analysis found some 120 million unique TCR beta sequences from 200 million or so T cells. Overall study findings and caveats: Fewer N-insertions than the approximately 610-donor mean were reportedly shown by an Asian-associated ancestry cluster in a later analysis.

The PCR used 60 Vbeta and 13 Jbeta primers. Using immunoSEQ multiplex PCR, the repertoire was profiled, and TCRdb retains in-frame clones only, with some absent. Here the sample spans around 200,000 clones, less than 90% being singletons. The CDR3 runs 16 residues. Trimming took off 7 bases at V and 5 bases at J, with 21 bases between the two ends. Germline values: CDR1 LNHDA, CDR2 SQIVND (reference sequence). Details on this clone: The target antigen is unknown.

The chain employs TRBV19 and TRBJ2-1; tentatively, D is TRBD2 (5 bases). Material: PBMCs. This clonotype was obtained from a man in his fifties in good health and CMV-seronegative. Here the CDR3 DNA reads TGTGCCAGTATCCCTCAATCGGCCCGAGGGAACAATGAGCAGTTCTTC. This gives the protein CASIPQSARGNNEQFF.